Shown below are 3 T cell receptor beta chains from a single sample sequenced in a study of T cell responses to AZD1222 COVID-19 vaccine. This table comes from immunoSEQ multiplex PCR, and its TCRdb copy is limited to in-frame clones, with some not included. The sample includes approximately 130,000 clones, roughly nine tenths seen only once; the top ten take approximately 5.1%. Sequences were derived from peripheral blood, sampled on day 0 of AZD1222 vaccination. These receptors originate from an adult in good health.

The genes are TRBV27 and TRBJ2-7; D gene uncertain. The V gene lost 4 bases and the J gene lost 3 bases, with 10 bases spanning the gap. The CDR3 consists of 13 residues. Germline CDR1 reads MNHEY; CDR2 reads SMNVEV (reference sequence). The CDR3 loop reads CASSSPASYEQYF. The CDR3, as DNA: TGTGCCAGCAGTTCACCTGCCAGCTACGAGCAGTACTTC.

This sequence joins TRBV12-3 or TRBV12-4 and TRBJ1-4; D is undetermined. The CDR3 contains 11 residues. V lost 5 bases, J lost 12 bases, and 10 bases lay in between. The CDR3 DNA sequence: TGTGCCAGCAGTCTAGGACGGGAACTGTTTTTT. Translation: CASSLGRELFF.

This clone was seen only once. This rearrangement joins TRBV6-6 to TRBJ2-7, with 7 bases aligning to TRBD1. Germline V gives CDR1 MNHNY, CDR2 SVGAGI (reference sequence). This CDR3 is 15 amino acids long. J was trimmed by 1 base and V by 6 bases; bases with no gene match: 9. Written as DNA, the CDR3 is TGTGCCAGCAGGAACGAAAACAGGGGTTCCTACGAGCAGTACTTC. Amino acids: CASRNENRGSYEQYF.